This record concerns one TCR beta chain sequence. These data originate in a study of blood T cell repertoires in COVID-19. Turning to the study itself: Whether acute or convalescent, the COVID-19 samples came from the United States, Italy and Spain.

This CDR3 region has 17 residues. J was trimmed by 5 bases and V by 5 bases; bases with no gene match: 16. Germline CDR1 reads LGHDT; CDR2 reads YNNKEL (reference sequence). Ages ranged from about 18 to 89 years, with residence in under 25 US areas. Each participant's cohort was designated according to participant-reported clinical history. Methods used by the authors: Researchers report that nucleated cell counts were estimated from reference gene primer amplification. Clones were read by immunoSEQ multiplex PCR, and TCRdb kept only the in-frame ones, dropping some. The D gene and trimming were derived from the DNA, and the V and J assignments and clone size from that table. The data contain about 250,000 clones, 83% of them singletons.

This sequence originates from a woman in her thirties or forties who had been exposed to COVID-19. V is TRBV3-1 (or the pseudogene TRBV3-2) and J is TRBJ2-3; 7 nucleotides agree with TRBD2. Sequences were obtained from PBMCs or T cells enriched from blood (not recorded which). The DNA of the CDR3 is TGTGCCAGCAGCTCGGGACTAACCTCTCTTCGGAAAGATACGCAGTATTTT. Its translation: CASSSGLTSLRKDTQYF.